This TCR beta chain derives from a study of CD8 T cells in Susac syndrome (dated by TCRdb to between 2018 and 2020). A note on the overall study: The study used repertoire sequencing to test whether antigen drove CD8+ T cell activation and differentiation in Susac syndrome. Overall study results and their limits: The number of individuals in the TCR sequencing and HLA analysis was recognized as being relatively small.

Here V drops 4 bases and J drops 9 bases, and the junction holds 10 bases not matched to any gene. Including the terminal cysteine and phenylalanine, the CDR3 comprises 14 residues. Just CDR3 DNA is preserved here, 42 bases in frame from base 1. The germline V gene sets CDR1 to SGHRS and CDR2 to YFSETQ. Peripheral blood CD8+ and CD4+ T cells from healthy donors, Susac syndrome patients and multiple sclerosis patients were profiled by high-throughput TCR beta sequencing. Healthy donors were included as age- and sex-matched controls. Bulk CD8+ and CD4+ T cells were purified magnetically by negative isolation, whereas CD8+ TEMRA cells were enriched by FACS. Blood was collected in EDTA tubes and processed within 24 hours, with PBMCs isolated through density gradient centrifugation. PBMCs intended for TCR sequencing were cryopreserved in liquid nitrogen and were subsequently thawed in a 37 degrees C water bath. Purity of sorted or isolated CD4+, CD8+ and CD8+ TEMRA cells was at least 90%.

RNA was extracted using the RNeasy kit, and roughly 0.5 to 1 ug of the RNA was reverse transcribed with random hexamers. The immunoSEQ multiplex PCR assay, which covers 54 Vbeta and 13 Jbeta segments, was used to amplify TCR beta CDR3 regions. PCR amplification bias was corrected using a synthetic template baseline for primer optimization and computational correction. The published analysis was carried out like this. Only productive sequences were kept, with reads annotated to V, D and J genes according to IMGT and analyzed in immunoSEQ Analyzer. Clonality was calculated as one minus the Shannon entropy normalized by log2 of the number of productive unique sequences. For each patient and control, public and private clones were evaluated within the 100 most prevalent clones. Clones were defined as Susac-specific when absent from the healthy and MS cohorts, from 1052 published viral clones and from other ImmuneACCESS disease sequences. TCRdb reprocessing: public reads trimmed at Q25 with fastp, clones called with MiXCR, in-frame beta chains kept. CDR3 protein sequences are deduplicated, and each keeps its most common genes and DNA. In this record, the V and J calls reflect TCRdb's handling and not the investigators' own analysis. The sample table contains about 130,000 distinct CDR3 sequences; only one count was recorded for about 96% of them. The ten largest make up 0.12% of the sample.

As regards this clonotype: Its antigen is not yet known. The input lacks base qualities; no much larger clone sits a single base away.

The source material was CD4+ T cells from PBMCs. The origin of this receptor is a human donor in good health. The chain employs TRBV5-1 and TRBJ2-1, and 7 bases in between align with TRBD1. The DNA is as follows: TGCGCCAGCAGCGCAGGGGACAGTAGGTCTGAGCAGTTCTTC. The translation is CASSAGDSRSEQFF.